The 6 T cell receptor beta chains presented below share a single source sample, sequenced in a study of PD-1 blockade in classical Hodgkin lymphoma. This sample's time point: newly diagnosed, previously untreated cHL patient sample. The repertoire was sequenced with immunoSEQ multiplex PCR; TCRdb's copy has only in-frame clones and lacks some. Here the sample spans 20,000 to 25,000 clones, roughly 94% being singletons. Sequenced material: peripheral blood mononuclear cells (PBMCs). Receptors were obtained from a human donor with classical Hodgkin lymphoma.

This clone was counted once. V and J are TRBV10-1 and TRBJ2-1; no reliable D call. The CDR3 is 16 amino acids. Trimming took 5 bases from V and 2 from J, leaving 16 bases between them. Germline CDR1 and CDR2: WNHNN and SYGVQD (reference sequence). The CDR3 protein is CASSPTTAAAYNEQFF. The CDR3 nucleotides read TGCGCCAGCAGTCCGACGACGGCAGCTGCCTACAATGAGCAGTTCTTC.

V is TRBV6-5 and J is TRBJ1-2; D gene unclear. The CDR3 runs 13 residues. V was trimmed by 2 bases and J by 5 bases, leaving 9 bases between them. CDR1 is MNHEY and CDR2 is SVGAGI in the germline V gene. The CDR3: CASSYGTTYGYTF. In DNA, the CDR3 is TGTGCCAGCAGTTACGGTACAACATATGGCTACACCTTC.

The gene calls are TRBV4-1 and TRBJ1-1, with TRBD1 matching over 7 bases. J gave up 11 bases and V 4 bases, and 19 bases lay outside the gene matches. Per the germline V gene, CDR1 is MGHRA and CDR2 is YSYEKL. The length of the CDR3 is 16 residues. The CDR3 protein is CASSLEEHRGWVGAFF. For the CDR3, the DNA is TGCGCCAGCAGCCTGGAGGAGCACAGGGGATGGGTGGGGGCTTTCTTT.

V and J are TRBV6-6 and TRBJ2-3, with D tentatively TRBD2 (6 bases). V was pared by 0 bases and J by 2 bases, with 9 bases between. The V gene's germline CDR1 is MNHNY and CDR2 SVGAGI (reference sequence). The CDR3 is made up of 15 amino acids. The CDR3 is CASSYSTGLTDTQYF. The CDR3 DNA sequence: TGTGCCAGCAGTTACTCGACGGGACTCACAGATACGCAGTATTTT.

The rearrangement uses TRBV19 and TRBJ1-4, with 11 bases identical to TRBD1. This CDR3 has 18 residues. CDR1 LNHDA and CDR2 SQIVND come from the germline V gene (reference sequence). Unmatched junction bases numbered 12, after V lost 6 bases and J lost 3 bases. This chain's CDR3 is CASSLGQGGFLPNEKLFF. The CDR3 DNA is TGTGCCAGTAGCTTGGGACAGGGGGGGTTTCTACCTAATGAAAAACTGTTTTTT.

This chain connects TRBV5-4 to TRBJ2-2; 10 bases match TRBD2. Unmatched junction bases numbered 0, after V lost 0 bases and J lost 1 base. Germline V gene data show CDR1 as SGHNT and CDR2 as YYREEE (reference sequence). The CDR3 contains 16 residues. CDR3 residues: CASSLGLAGNTGELFF. As DNA, the CDR3 is TGTGCCAGCAGCTTGGGACTAGCGGGGAACACCGGGGAGCTGTTTTTT.